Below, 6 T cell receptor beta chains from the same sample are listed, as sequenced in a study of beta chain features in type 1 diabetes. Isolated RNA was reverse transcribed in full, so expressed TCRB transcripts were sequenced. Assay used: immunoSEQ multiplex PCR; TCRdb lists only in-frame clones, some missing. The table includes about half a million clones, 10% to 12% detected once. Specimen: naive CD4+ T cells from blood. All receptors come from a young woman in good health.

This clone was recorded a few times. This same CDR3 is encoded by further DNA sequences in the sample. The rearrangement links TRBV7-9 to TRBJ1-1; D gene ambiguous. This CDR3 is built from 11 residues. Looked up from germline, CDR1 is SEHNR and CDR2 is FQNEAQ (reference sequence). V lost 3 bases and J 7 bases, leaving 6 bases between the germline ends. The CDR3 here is CASSLEGEAFF. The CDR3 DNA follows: TGTGCCAGCAGCTTGGAGGGTGAAGCTTTCTTT. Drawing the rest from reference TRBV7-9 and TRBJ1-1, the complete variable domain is DTGVSQNPRHKITKRGQNVTFRCDPISEHNRLYWYRQTLGQGPEFLTYFQNEAQLEKSRLLSDRFSAERPKGSFSTLEIQRTEQGDSAMYLCASSLEGEAFFGQGTRLTVV.

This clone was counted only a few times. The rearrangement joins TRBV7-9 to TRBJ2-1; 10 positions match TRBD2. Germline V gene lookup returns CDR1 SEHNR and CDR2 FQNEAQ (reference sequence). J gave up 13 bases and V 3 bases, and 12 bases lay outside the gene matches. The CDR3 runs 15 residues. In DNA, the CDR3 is TGTGCCAGCAGCTTCAAGACTAGCGGGCTCCCGCTACAGTTCTTC. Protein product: CASSFKTSGLPLQFF.

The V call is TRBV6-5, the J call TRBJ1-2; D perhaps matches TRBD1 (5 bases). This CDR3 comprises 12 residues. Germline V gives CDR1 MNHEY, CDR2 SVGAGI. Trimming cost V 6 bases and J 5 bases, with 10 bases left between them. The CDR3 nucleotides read TGTGCCAGCAGCCAGGGTCCGTATGGCTACACCTTC. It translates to CASSQGPYGYTF.

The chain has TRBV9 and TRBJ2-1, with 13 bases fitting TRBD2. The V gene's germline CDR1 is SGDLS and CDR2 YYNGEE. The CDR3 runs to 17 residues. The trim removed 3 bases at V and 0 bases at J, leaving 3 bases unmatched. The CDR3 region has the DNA TGTGCCAGCAGCGCAAGGACTAGCGGGGGCTCCTACAATGAGCAGTTCTTC. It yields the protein CASSARTSGGSYNEQFF.

The CDR3 DNA reads as TGCGCCAGCAGCCAACTCCCGCCGGGCCAAAACATTCAGTACTTC. Its protein is CASSQLPPGQNIQYF. V is TRBV4-3 and J is TRBJ2-4, with unresolved D. Germline assignment: CDR1 LGHNA and CDR2 YSLEER. The length of the CDR3 is 15 residues. Trimming shortened V by 2 bases and J by 5 bases, and 13 bases separated the two germline ends.

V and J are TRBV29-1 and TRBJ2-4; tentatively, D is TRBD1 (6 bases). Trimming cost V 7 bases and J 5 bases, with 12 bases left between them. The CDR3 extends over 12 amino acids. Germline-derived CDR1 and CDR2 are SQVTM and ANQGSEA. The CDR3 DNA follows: TGCAGCGCAGGGGAGTGGGAAAACATTCAGTACTTC. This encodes CSAGEWENIQYF.